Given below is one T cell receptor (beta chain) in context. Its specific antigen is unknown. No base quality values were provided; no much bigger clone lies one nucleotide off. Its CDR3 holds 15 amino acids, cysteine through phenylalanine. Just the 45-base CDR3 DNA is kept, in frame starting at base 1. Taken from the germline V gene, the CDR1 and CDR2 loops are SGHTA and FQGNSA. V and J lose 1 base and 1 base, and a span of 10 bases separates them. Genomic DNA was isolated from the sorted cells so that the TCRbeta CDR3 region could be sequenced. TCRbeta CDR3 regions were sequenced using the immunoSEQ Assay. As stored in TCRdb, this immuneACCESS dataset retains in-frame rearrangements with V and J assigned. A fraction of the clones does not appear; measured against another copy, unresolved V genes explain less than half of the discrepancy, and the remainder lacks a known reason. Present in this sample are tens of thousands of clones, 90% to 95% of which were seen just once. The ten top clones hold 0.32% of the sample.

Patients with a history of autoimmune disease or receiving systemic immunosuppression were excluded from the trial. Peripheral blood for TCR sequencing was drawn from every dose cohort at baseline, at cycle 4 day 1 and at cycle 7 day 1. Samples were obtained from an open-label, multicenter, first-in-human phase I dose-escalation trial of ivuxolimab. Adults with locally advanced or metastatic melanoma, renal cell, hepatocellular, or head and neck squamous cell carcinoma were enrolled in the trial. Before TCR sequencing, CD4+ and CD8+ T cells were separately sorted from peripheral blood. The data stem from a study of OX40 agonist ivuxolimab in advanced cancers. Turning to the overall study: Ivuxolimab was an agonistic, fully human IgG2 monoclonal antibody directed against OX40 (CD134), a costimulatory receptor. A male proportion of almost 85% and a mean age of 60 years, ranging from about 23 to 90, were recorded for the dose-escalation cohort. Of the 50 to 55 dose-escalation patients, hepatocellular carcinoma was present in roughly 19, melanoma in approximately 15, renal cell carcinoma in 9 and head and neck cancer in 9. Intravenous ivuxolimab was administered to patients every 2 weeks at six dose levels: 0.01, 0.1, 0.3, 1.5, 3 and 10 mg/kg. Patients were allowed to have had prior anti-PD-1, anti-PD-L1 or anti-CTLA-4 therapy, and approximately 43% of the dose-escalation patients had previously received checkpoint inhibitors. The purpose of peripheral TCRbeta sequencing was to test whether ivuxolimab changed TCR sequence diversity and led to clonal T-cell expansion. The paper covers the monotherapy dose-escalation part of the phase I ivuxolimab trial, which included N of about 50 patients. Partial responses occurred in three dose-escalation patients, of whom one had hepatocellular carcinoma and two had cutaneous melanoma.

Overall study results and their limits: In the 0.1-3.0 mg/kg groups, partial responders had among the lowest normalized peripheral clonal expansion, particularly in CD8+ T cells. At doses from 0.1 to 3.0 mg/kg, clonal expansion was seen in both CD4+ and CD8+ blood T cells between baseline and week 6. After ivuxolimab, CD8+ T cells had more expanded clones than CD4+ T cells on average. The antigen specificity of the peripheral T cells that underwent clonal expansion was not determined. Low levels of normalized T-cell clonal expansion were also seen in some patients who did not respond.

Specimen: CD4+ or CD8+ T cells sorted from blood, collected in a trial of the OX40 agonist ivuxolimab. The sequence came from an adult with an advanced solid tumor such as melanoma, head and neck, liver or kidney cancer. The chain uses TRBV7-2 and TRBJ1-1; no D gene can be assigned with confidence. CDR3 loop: CASSLGPKRNTEAFF. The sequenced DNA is TGTGCCAGCAGCTTAGGGCCAAAGCGGAACACTGAAGCTTTCTTT.